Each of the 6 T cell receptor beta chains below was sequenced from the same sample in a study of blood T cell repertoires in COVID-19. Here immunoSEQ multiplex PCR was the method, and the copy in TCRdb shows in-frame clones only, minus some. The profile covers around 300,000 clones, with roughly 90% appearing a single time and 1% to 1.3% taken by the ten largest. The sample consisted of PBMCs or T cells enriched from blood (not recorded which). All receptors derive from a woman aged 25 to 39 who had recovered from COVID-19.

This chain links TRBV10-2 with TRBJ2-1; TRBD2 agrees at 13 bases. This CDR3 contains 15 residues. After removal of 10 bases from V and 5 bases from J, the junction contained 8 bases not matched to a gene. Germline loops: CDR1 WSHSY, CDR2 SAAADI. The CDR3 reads CATRRTSGSDNEQFF. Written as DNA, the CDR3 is TGCGCCACCAGGAGGACTAGCGGGAGCGACAATGAGCAGTTCTTC.

CDR3 sequence reads: CASSQGSSGANEQFF. In nucleotides, the CDR3 is TGCGCCAGCAGCCAAGGGTCTAGCGGGGCCAATGAGCAGTTCTTC. The rearrangement joins TRBV4-3 to TRBJ2-1; 9 bases match TRBD2. This CDR3 is built from 15 residues. The germline gives CDR1 LGHNA, CDR2 YSLEER. After removal of 1 base from V and 6 bases from J, the junction contained 4 bases not matched to a gene.

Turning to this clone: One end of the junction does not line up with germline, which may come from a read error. In DNA form, the CDR3 reads TGTGCCAGCAGCTTGGAGCGGTACTACGGGCAGTACTTC. It yields the protein CASSLERYYGQYF. V is TRBV11-2 and J is TRBJ2-7; TRBD2 is a possible D gene (5 bases). Germline CDR1 is SGHAT and CDR2 is FQNNGV. The CDR3 runs to 13 residues.

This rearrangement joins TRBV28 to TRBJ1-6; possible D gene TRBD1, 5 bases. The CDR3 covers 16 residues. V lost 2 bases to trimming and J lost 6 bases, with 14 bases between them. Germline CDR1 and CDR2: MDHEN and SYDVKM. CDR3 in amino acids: CASSLAVRQGNSPLHF. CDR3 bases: TGTGCCAGCAGTTTAGCGGTGCGGCAGGGTAATTCACCCCTCCACTTT.

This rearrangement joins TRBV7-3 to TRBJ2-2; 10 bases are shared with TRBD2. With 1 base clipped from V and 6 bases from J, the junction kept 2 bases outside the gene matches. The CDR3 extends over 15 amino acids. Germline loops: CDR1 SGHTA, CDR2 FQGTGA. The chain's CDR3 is CASSLRTSGSGELFF. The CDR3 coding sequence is TGTGCCAGCAGCTTAAGGACTAGCGGTTCCGGGGAGCTGTTTTTT.

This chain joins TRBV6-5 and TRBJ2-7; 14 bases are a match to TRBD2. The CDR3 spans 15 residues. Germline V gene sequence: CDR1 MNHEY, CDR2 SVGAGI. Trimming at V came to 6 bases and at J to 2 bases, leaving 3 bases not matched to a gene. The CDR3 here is CASRGLAGVPYEQYF. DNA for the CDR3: TGTGCCAGCAGGGGACTAGCGGGAGTCCCCTACGAGCAGTACTTC.